This T cell receptor beta chain was found in a study of CD8 T cells in Susac syndrome. Germline trimming cut 7 bases from V and 7 bases from J; bases unmatched to any gene: 12. Germline CDR1 reads SGHTA; CDR2 reads FQGNSA. The CDR3 has 14 residues. RNA in amounts of roughly 0.5 to 1 ug was reverse transcribed with random hexamers. In TCRdb, the immunoSEQ multiplex PCR reads were re-called with MiXCR into one record per CDR3 protein. The sample has roughly 330,000 distinct CDR3 sequences, 90% to 95% seen once. The V and J genes are TRBV7-2 and TRBJ2-7; 8 bases fit TRBD1. This clonotype originated in a human donor with multiple sclerosis. The sample was CD4+ T cells from PBMCs. The CDR3, as DNA: TGTGCCAGCACCTACCAGGGGGCTGTAGAAGAGCAGTACTTC. This gives the protein CASTYQGAVEEQYF.